The text below deals with one T cell receptor (beta chain). Trimming removed 1 base from V and 4 bases from J, with 9 bases in between. Germline CDR1 SGHNT, CDR2 YYREEE (reference sequence). This CDR3 is built from 14 residues. These data originate in a study of blood T cell repertoires in COVID-19. In the original analysis: Reference gene primer amplification gave estimated nucleated cell counts. The method was immunoSEQ multiplex PCR; TCRdb's version includes in-frame clones alone and lacks a portion of them. That table is the source of V, J and clone size, and D and trimming were worked out from the DNA. The sample yields under 200,000 clones, roughly 80% seen once.

This receptor was obtained from a woman in her 70s with COVID-19, enrolled during active disease. Sequencing used peripheral blood. The chain joins TRBV5-4 to TRBJ1-3; D is undetermined. CDR3 coding DNA: TGTGCCAGCAGCTTGAGAGGGTTAGGAAACACCATATATTTT. Its protein product is CASSLRGLGNTIYF.